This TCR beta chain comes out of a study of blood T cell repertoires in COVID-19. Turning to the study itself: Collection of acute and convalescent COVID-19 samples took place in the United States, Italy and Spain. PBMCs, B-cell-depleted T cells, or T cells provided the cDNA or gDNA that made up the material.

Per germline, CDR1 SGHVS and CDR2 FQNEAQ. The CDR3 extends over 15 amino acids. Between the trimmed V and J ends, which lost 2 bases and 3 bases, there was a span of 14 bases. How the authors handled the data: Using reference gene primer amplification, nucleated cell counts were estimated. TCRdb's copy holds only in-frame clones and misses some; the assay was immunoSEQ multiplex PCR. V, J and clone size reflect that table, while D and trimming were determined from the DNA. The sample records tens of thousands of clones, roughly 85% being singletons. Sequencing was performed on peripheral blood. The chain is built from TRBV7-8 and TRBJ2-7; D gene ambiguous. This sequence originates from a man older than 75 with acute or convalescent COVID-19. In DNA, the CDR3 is TGTGCCAGCAGCTTACAGGATGCCAGGCTCTACGAGCAGTACTTC. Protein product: CASSLQDARLYEQYF.